The present TCR beta chain was sequenced within a study of siplizumab effects on memory and regulatory T cells. With respect to this clone: Its antigen is not identified.

General study results and limits: No more than a minor fraction of alloreactive clones could be traced back to unstimulated subsets. The study found naive T cells seemingly more diverse than memory cells and seemingly major alloresponse contributors.

The CDR3 is made up of 15 amino acids. Germline CDR1 is SGHVS and CDR2 is FNYEAQ. After removal of 1 base from V and 7 bases from J, the junction contained 6 bases not matched to a gene. Sequenced by immunoSEQ multiplex PCR; TCRdb stores in-frame clones only, minus some. The sample records some 100,000 clones, around 92% being singletons. This sequence originates from a human donor in good health. The J gene is TRBJ2-2, the V gene TRBV7-6; 7 bases agree with TRBD1. The material sequenced was Tregs sorted from blood. CDR3 in DNA: TGTGCCAGCAGCTTAGATACAGGGGCGGGCGGGGAGCTGTTTTTT. This sequence encodes CASSLDTGAGGELFF.